This is a list of T cell receptor beta chains from one sample in a study of cytomegalovirus exposure and HLA in healthy donors. The protocol was immunoSEQ multiplex PCR, while the TCRdb copy is restricted to in-frame clones and leaves out a portion. The sample holds roughly 120,000 clones, just under 75% seen once. Sequenced material: PBMCs. The receptors were sampled from a man between 60 and 70 years old in good health and CMV-seropositive. The CDR3 runs from the conserved cysteine through the conserved F or W. Each record gives: D gene, clone size, J gene, V gene, CDR3 protein, CDR3 DNA. A D gene is named only where the DNA matches it firmly. Clone size is shown for a subset of rows, as once, few, many or a class of expanded clone.

-,-,TRBJ2-7,TRBV5-1,CASSLRSAVDEQYF,TGCGCCAGCAGCTTGAGGTCAGCGGTAGACGAGCAGTACTTC
TRBD1,-,TRBJ1-2,TRBV7-8,CASSLSRDRAYGYTF,TGTGCCAGCAGCTTGTCCCGGGACAGGGCCTATGGCTACACCTTC
-,few,TRBJ1-6,TRBV28,CASNPRSQDWGSPLHF,TGTGCCAGCAACCCACGTTCCCAGGACTGGGGTTCACCCCTCCACTTT
TRBD1,-,TRBJ2-7,TRBV5-8,CASSLDRGVIKSYEQYF,TGTGCCAGCAGCCTGGACAGGGGGGTCATAAAGTCCTACGAGCAGTACTTC
-,-,TRBJ2-1,TRBV11-3,CASSLQGMGNEQFF,TGTGCCAGCAGCTTACAGGGGATGGGCAATGAGCAGTTCTTC
-,-,TRBJ1-1,TRBV6-5,CASSSLGSTEAFF,TGTGCCAGCAGTTCACTAGGCAGCACTGAAGCTTTCTTT
TRBD1,once,TRBJ2-5,TRBV28,CASRGDRVGSGETQYF,TGTGCCAGCAGGGGGGACAGGGTCGGGTCAGGCGAGACCCAGTACTTC
-,-,TRBJ1-5,TRBV28,CASSSGSRVNQPQHF,TGTGCCAGCAGCTCAGGATCGCGGGTAAATCAGCCCCAGCATTTT
-,-,TRBJ2-7,TRBV4-1,CASSQVGGGSSYEQYF,TGCGCCAGCAGCCAAGTCGGGGGTGGCAGCTCCTACGAGCAGTACTTC
TRBD2,-,TRBJ2-7,TRBV7-3,CASSLDPGGSIYEQYF,TGTGCCAGCAGCTTAGATCCGGGGGGGTCTATCTACGAGCAGTACTTC
-,-,TRBJ2-3,TRBV5-1,CASSLERDFTDTQYF,TGCGCCAGCAGCTTGGAAAGGGACTTCACAGATACGCAGTATTTT
-,-,TRBJ1-5,TRBV2,CASSAGNSNQPQHF,TGTGCCAGCAGTGCGGGGAATAGCAATCAGCCCCAGCATTTT
TRBD1,once,TRBJ2-5,TRBV6-6,CASSMGVQGASKTQYF,TGTGCCAGCAGTATGGGTGTACAGGGGGCATCGAAGACCCAGTACTTC
TRBD1,few,TRBJ1-1,TRBV28,CASRYTRDSEAFF,TGTGCCAGCAGGTATACCCGGGACAGTGAAGCTTTCTTT
-,-,TRBJ2-2,TRBV18,CASSLFFSFANTGELFF,TGTGCCAGCTCACTCTTCTTCTCCTTCGCGAACACCGGGGAGCTGTTTTTT
-,once,TRBJ1-1,TRBV18,CASSQGRPGGTEAFF,TGTGCCAGCTCACAAGGCCGGCCGGGGGGCACTGAAGCTTTCTTT
-,-,TRBJ1-5,TRBV6-1,CASSEALTGVNQPQHF,TGTGCCAGCAGTGAAGCGCTTACAGGAGTCAATCAGCCCCAGCATTTT
TRBD1,-,TRBJ2-5,TRBV29-1,CSVEQGARETQYF,TGCAGCGTAGAACAGGGGGCACGAGAGACCCAGTACTTC
-,few,TRBJ2-1,TRBV30,CAWSVPGGTYNEQFF,TGTGCCTGGAGTGTACCCGGGGGAACCTACAATGAGCAGTTCTTC
TRBD1,few,TRBJ2-2,TRBV11-1,CASSWAGTGYSGELFF,TGTGCCAGCAGCTGGGCCGGGACAGGGTATAGCGGGGAGCTGTTTTTT
TRBD2,-,TRBJ2-1,TRBV29-1,CSVGGGANEQFF,TGCAGCGTTGGCGGGGGGGCTAATGAGCAGTTCTTC
-,-,TRBJ1-2,TRBV6-6,CASKTAGDPYGYTF,TGTGCCAGCAAGACCGCAGGGGACCCCTATGGCTACACCTTC
-,few,TRBJ2-1,TRBV7-2,CASSPGSISYNEQFF,TGTGCCAGCAGCCCCGGGAGTATTTCTTACAATGAGCAGTTCTTC
-,-,TRBJ2-2,TRBV30,CAWRNRGIGELFF,TGTGCCTGGCGGAATAGAGGGATCGGGGAGCTGTTTTTT
TRBD1,-,TRBJ2-3,TRBV14,CASSHRTGTGDTDTQYF,TGTGCCAGCAGCCATCGGACCGGGACAGGGGACACAGATACGCAGTATTTT
-,-,TRBJ1-4,TRBV5-1,CASRQYVDEKLFF,TGCGCCAGCAGACAGTATGTTGATGAAAAACTGTTTTTT
-,once,TRBJ2-7,TRBV30,CAWNSGREVEQYF,TGTGCCTGGAATTCCGGCCGGGAAGTTGAGCAGTACTTC
-,-,TRBJ2-2,TRBV7-3,CASGGSYSGELFF,TGTGCCAGTGGGGGGAGTTACTCCGGGGAGCTGTTTTTT
TRBD1,once,TRBJ2-1,TRBV19,CASSTEQGGYNEQFF,TGTGCCAGTAGTACCGAACAGGGGGGCTACAATGAGCAGTTCTTC
-,-,TRBJ2-6,TRBV19,CASISRSGANVLTF,TGTGCCAGTATAAGCCGCTCTGGGGCCAACGTCCTGACTTTC
TRBD1,-,TRBJ1-2,TRBV11-3,CASSLVGQGRLNYGYTF,TGTGCCAGCAGCTTAGTTGGACAGGGACGCCTAAACTATGGCTACACCTTC
-,-,TRBJ2-7,TRBV6-1,CASSAGLPYEQYF,TGTGCCAGCAGTGCGGGACTGCCCTACGAGCAGTACTTC
TRBD1,-,TRBJ1-2,TRBV9,CASSADRGGYGYTF,TGTGCCAGCAGCGCGGACAGGGGAGGCTATGGCTACACCTTC
-,few,TRBJ2-1,TRBV5-1,CASSLDSGAAYNEQFF,TGCGCCAGCAGCTTGGATAGTGGGGCCGCCTACAATGAGCAGTTCTTC
-,-,TRBJ1-2,TRBV11-2,CASSSSGGGGRGYTF,TGTGCCAGCAGCTCAAGCGGCGGGGGGGGCCGTGGCTACACCTTC
TRBD1,once,TRBJ2-7,TRBV14,CASSGTGGSYEQYF,TGTGCCAGCAGCGGGACAGGCGGCTCCTACGAGCAGTACTTC
TRBD1,-,TRBJ1-6,TRBV7-9,CASSLEGGGQSLSPLHF,TGTGCCAGCAGCTTAGAAGGAGGGGGACAGAGCCTTTCACCCCTCCACTTT
-,-,TRBJ1-1,TRBV2,CASSPQWNTGAFF,TGTGCCAGCAGTCCACAGTGGAACACTGGAGCTTTCTTT
-,-,TRBJ1-1,TRBV7-9,CASSLRGTEAFF,TGTGCCAGCAGCTTAAGGGGCACTGAAGCTTTCTTT
-,-,TRBJ2-3,TRBV9,CASSVTSSDTDTQYF,TGTGCCAGCAGCGTAACTAGCTCCGACACAGATACGCAGTATTTT
-,-,TRBJ1-4,TRBV7-9,CATRDRTNEKLFF,TGTGCCACCAGAGACAGAACTAATGAAAAACTGTTTTTT
TRBD2,-,TRBJ2-1,TRBV7-9,CASRGLAGVINEQFF,TGTGCCAGCAGAGGTTTGGCGGGGGTTATCAATGAGCAGTTCTTC
-,few,TRBJ1-4,TRBV6-6,CASTTGSSEKLFF,TGTGCCAGCACAACGGGGTCAAGTGAAAAACTGTTTTTT
-,-,TRBJ1-1,TRBV11-3,CASSSPRSPEAFF,TGTGCCAGCAGCTCACCGAGGTCCCCTGAAGCTTTCTTT
TRBD1,once,TRBJ2-7,TRBV14,CASSQRWGRTGYDEQYF,TGTGCCAGCAGCCAAAGATGGGGGCGGACAGGGTATGACGAGCAGTACTTC
-,-,TRBJ1-5,TRBV19,CASSPYRGNQPQHF,TGTGCCAGTAGCCCCTACCGGGGCAATCAGCCCCAGCATTTT
TRBD2,-,TRBJ2-3,TRBV7-9,CASSASDFGGGRDTQYF,TGTGCCAGCAGCGCGTCGGACTTTGGCGGGGGGAGAGATACGCAGTATTTT
-,-,TRBJ2-4,TRBV4-1,CASSQDRDFLLAKNIQYF,TGCGCCAGCAGCCAAGATCGAGACTTTTTACTAGCCAAAAACATTCAGTACTTC
-,-,TRBJ2-1,TRBV5-1,CASSWMGGGDQFF,TGCGCCAGCAGCTGGATGGGCGGAGGAGATCAGTTCTTC
-,-,TRBJ1-1,TRBV19,CASSNGRENTEAFF,TGTGCCAGTAGTAACGGGAGGGAGAACACTGAAGCTTTCTTT
-,-,TRBJ2-7,TRBV6-4,CASSALRRDKNSYEQYF,TGTGCCAGCAGTGCCCTAAGACGGGACAAGAACTCCTACGAGCAGTACTTC
-,-,TRBJ1-6,TRBV19,CASSIWGAYNSPLHF,TGTGCCAGTAGTATCTGGGGGGCCTATAATTCACCCCTCCACTTT